This T cell receptor (beta chain) appears in the sequencing data of a study of T cells after posttransplantation cyclophosphamide. Study findings and constraints: Recipient CMV seropositivity and CMV reactivation strongly tracked TRB clonality.

Busulfan-fludarabine conditioning, marrow transplant, and cyclophosphamide on days +3 and +4 were administered. The table came from immunoSEQ multiplex PCR; TCRdb's copy has only in-frame clones and leaves some out. The repertoire has some 16,000 clones, about 77% of them found once; the top ten carry 31%. For this clone: Its target is not known.

The CDR3 totals 21 residues. With V trimmed by 1 base and J by 2 bases, 19 bases remained unmatched. From germline, CDR1 is SGDLS and CDR2 YYNGEE. The sequence derives from a female patient in her forties who received an allogeneic stem cell transplant from a related donor, was CMV-positive, and had no GVHD. Some T cells may be the graft donor's. Sequences were derived from CD8+ T cells sorted from PBMCs, sampled around 2,000 days after a stem cell transplant with posttransplant cyclophosphamide. The V call is TRBV9, the J call TRBJ2-1, with 9 positions matching TRBD1. This CDR3 reads CASSVSITNTGGRRAYNEQFF. CDR3 DNA sequence: TGTGCCAGCAGCGTAAGCATAACCAATACAGGGGGCCGGAGGGCCTACAATGAGCAGTTCTTC.